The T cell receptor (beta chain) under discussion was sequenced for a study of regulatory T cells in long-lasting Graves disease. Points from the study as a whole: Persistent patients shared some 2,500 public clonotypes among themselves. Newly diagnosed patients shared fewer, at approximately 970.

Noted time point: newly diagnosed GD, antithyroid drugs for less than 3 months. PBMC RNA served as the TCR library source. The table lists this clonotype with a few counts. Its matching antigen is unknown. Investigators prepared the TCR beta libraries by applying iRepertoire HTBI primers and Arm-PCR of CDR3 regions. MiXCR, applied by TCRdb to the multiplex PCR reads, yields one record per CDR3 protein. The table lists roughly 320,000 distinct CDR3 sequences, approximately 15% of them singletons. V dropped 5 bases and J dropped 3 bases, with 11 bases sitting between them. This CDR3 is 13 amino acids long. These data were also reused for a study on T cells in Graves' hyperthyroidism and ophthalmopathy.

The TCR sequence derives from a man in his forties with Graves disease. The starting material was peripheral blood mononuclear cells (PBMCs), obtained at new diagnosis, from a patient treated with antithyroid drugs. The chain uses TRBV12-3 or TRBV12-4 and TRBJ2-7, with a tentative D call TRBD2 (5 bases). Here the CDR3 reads CASSLRAGYEQYF. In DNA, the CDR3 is TGTGCCAGCAGTCTTCGGGCGGGCTACGAGCAGTACTTC.